This T cell receptor beta chain was recovered during a study of T cell repertoires in cytomegalovirus infection (dated by TCRdb to the late 2010s). General notes on the study: Donor HLA type was relevant to the analysis, because carriage of CMV infection together with the matching HLA type was indicated by public TCR beta signatures. Here is what the overall study found, with its caveats: The ex vivo response was dominated by HLA-C-restricted CMV-specific TCR beta clonotypes, and the single most frequent clonotype in two of eight donors was supplied by these HLA-C-restricted clonotypes. In both this cohort and an independent cohort of some 380 donors, the cumulative frequency of public TCR beta family members distinguished carriers of CMV infection plus the relevant HLA type.

Including cysteine and phenylalanine, the CDR3 has 14 amino acids. The read is trimmed to its CDR3 DNA, 42 bases read in frame from base 1. V is clipped by 0 bases and J by 7 bases, and the sequence between their germline boundaries is 10 bases long. CDR1 ENHRY and CDR2 SYGVKD were looked up in the germline V gene. The data were produced on an Illumina HiSeq 1500. TCRdb reprocessing: public reads trimmed at Q25 with fastp, clones called with MiXCR, in-frame beta chains kept. Rows with a matching CDR3 protein are joined into one entry that keeps the most common DNA and genes. The sample data list approximately 71,000 distinct CDR3 sequences, and 4% of these were observed just once. Under 25% of the sample lies in the top ten. At least ten counts were recorded for this clonotype. Its antigen target is currently unknown. No qualities accompany the bases; no much larger clone lies one base away.

Specimen: PBMCs. The sequence was collected from a human donor in good health (CMV status not recorded). Some clones in this sample may be carry-over from other donors' samples. The chain employs TRBV10-3 and TRBJ2-1; the D region possibly corresponds to TRBD1 (5 bases align). The DNA reads TGTGCCATCAGTGAGTCTGCAGGGCAAAATGAGCAGTTCTTC. Translated, it reads CAISESAGQNEQFF.